This T cell receptor (beta chain) derives from a study of blood T cell repertoires in COVID-19. In the original analysis: Reference gene primer amplification gave estimated nucleated cell counts. Profiled with immunoSEQ multiplex PCR; TCRdb holds only in-frame clones, not every one. That table is the source of V, J and clone size, and D and trimming were worked out from the DNA. This table has over 150,000 clones, approximately 84% appearing once. CDR1 ENHRY and CDR2 SYGVKD come from the germline V gene. The CDR3 has 15 amino acids. V lost 10 bases, J lost 2 bases, and 21 bases lay in between. Everyone who took part was 18 to 89 years old, and they came from about two dozen US areas. Donors were grouped by their self-reported clinical history. Cohort 3 recovered donors had two negative PCRs, clearance, or symptom resolution.

The chain uses TRBV10-3 and TRBJ2-7, with D maybe TRBD2 (6 bases). The specimen was PBMCs or T cells enriched from blood (not recorded which). The TCR originated in a woman aged 25 to 39 who had recovered from COVID-19. The CDR3 DNA sequence: TGTGCCACCGTCCCCGCGGCGGGGTCCCCCTACGAGCAGTACTTC. Protein: CATVPAAGSPYEQYF.